A single sample gave rise to the 31 T cell receptor beta chains below, sequenced in a study of blood T cell repertoires in COVID-19. Measured with immunoSEQ multiplex PCR; TCRdb has only the in-frame clones, and not every one. The sample includes roughly 100,000 clones, around 91% of them seen just once. Sequencing was carried out using peripheral blood. These receptors were collected from a man aged 18 to 30 with COVID-19, enrolled during active disease.

CDR3 loop: CASTRTSGTEQYF. The DNA for the CDR3 is TGTGCCAGCACCAGGACTAGCGGGACCGAGCAGTACTTC. This chain uses TRBV28 with TRBJ2-7; 12 bases line up with TRBD2. V dropped 7 bases and J dropped 6; count of bases not matched to a gene: 4. CDR3 length equals 13 residues. CDR1 MDHEN and CDR2 SYDVKM come from the germline V gene.

The chain links TRBV3-1 (or the pseudogene TRBV3-2) to TRBJ2-1; TRBD2 matches 9 bases. The CDR3 loop spans 16 amino acids. Unmatched junction bases numbered 13, after V lost 5 bases and J lost 8 bases. Germline CDR1 and CDR2: LGHDT and YNNKEL (reference sequence). This chain's CDR3 is CASSSLSGSRLDEQFF. In DNA, the CDR3 is TGTGCCAGCAGCTCACTTAGCGGGAGCCGGTTAGATGAGCAGTTCTTC.

The V call is TRBV29-1, the J call TRBJ2-5; 7 positions agree with TRBD1. Germline lookup yields CDR1 SQVTM and CDR2 ANQGSEA. The CDR3 runs to 12 residues. V lost 7 bases, J lost 2 bases, and 4 bases stayed unmatched. The CDR3 region has the DNA TGCAGCGGTCGACAGGGACAAGAGACCCAGTACTTC. It codes for CSGRQGQETQYF. The full variable domain, rest sourced from reference TRBV29-1 and TRBJ2-5, is SAVISQKPSRDICQRGTSLTIQCQVDSQVTMMFWYRQQPGQSLTLIATANQGSEATYESGFVIDKFPISRPNLTFSTLTVSNMSPEDSSIYLCSGRQGQETQYFGPGTRLLVL.

The V call is TRBV19, the J call TRBJ2-2; 9 bases line up with TRBD2. The CDR3 totals 14 residues. CDR1 and CDR2 (germline): LNHDA, SQIVND (reference sequence). The trim removed 6 bases at V and 4 bases at J, leaving 3 bases unmatched. The CDR3 sequence: CASSLAGLTGELFF. The CDR3 DNA follows: TGTGCCAGTAGCCTAGCGGGACTCACCGGGGAGCTGTTTTTT. The complete variable domain, with remaining parts taken from reference TRBV19 and TRBJ2-2, reads DGGITQSPKYLFRKEGQNVTLSCEQNLNHDAMYWYRQDPGQGLRLIYYSQIVNDFQKGDIAEGYSVSREKKESFPLTVTSAQKNPTAFYLCASSLAGLTGELFFGEGSRLTVL.

The CDR3 DNA reads as TGTGCCAGCAGCCGGGGACAAGGTCCTCGGGGAAATGAAAAACTGTTTTTT. Amino acid sequence: CASSRGQGPRGNEKLFF. The rearrangement links TRBV6-4 to TRBJ1-4; D is perhaps TRBD1 (6 bases). The V gene lost 6 bases and the J gene lost 5 bases, with 22 bases spanning the gap. The CDR3 is 17 residues long. Germline CDR1 MRHNA, CDR2 SNTAGT.

This chain joins TRBV4-1 and TRBJ2-7; TRBD2 aligns across 13 bases. CDR1 and CDR2 (germline): MGHRA, YSYEKL. Unmatched junction bases numbered 2, after V lost 5 bases and J lost 1 base. The CDR3 runs to 15 residues. CDR3 sequence: CASSWTSGSSYEQYF. CDR3 DNA: TGCGCCAGCAGCTGGACTAGCGGGAGTTCCTACGAGCAGTACTTC.

The genes are TRBV7-2 and TRBJ2-4; 8 nucleotides match TRBD1. The J segment lost 4 bases and the V segment lost 9 bases, leaving 5 bases of the junction unmatched. The CDR3 is made up of 13 amino acids. Germline values: CDR1 SGHTA, CDR2 FQGNSA. The CDR3 is CASYRDRKNIQYF. CDR3 DNA: TGTGCCAGTTACCGGGACAGGAAAAACATTCAGTACTTC.

The V gene is TRBV18, the J gene TRBJ1-1; 12 bases are a match to TRBD1. V dropped 3 bases and J dropped 12; count of bases not matched to a gene: 8. Germline-derived CDR1 and CDR2 are KGHSH and LQKENI. The CDR3 sequence is 14 residues long. CDR3 loop: CASSPLPGQGAPFF. The DNA for the CDR3 is TGTGCCAGCTCACCTCTGCCGGGACAGGGGGCCCCTTTCTTT.

The chain couples TRBV6-2 or TRBV6-3 to TRBJ1-1, with D possibly matching TRBD1 (6 bases). CDR1 and CDR2 from the germline V gene are MNHEY and SVGEGT. V lost 4 bases and J lost 7, with 13 bases in between. This CDR3 has 13 residues. The CDR3 region is CASSLWGQDEAFF. DNA of the CDR3: TGTGCCAGCAGTTTATGGGGGCAGGATGAAGCTTTCTTT.

This sequence joins TRBV6-5 and TRBJ2-1; 9 bases are shared with TRBD2. This CDR3 has 14 amino acids. Looked up from germline, CDR1 is MNHEY and CDR2 is SVGAGI. With 2 bases clipped from V and 5 bases from J, the junction kept 1 base outside the gene matches. The CDR3 bases are TGTGCCAGCAGTTACCTAGCGGGGAACAATGAGCAGTTCTTC. Residues: CASSYLAGNNEQFF.

This sequence joins TRBV9 and TRBJ2-3; weak D call: TRBD2 (6 bases). Germline V gives CDR1 SGDLS, CDR2 YYNGEE. Trimming took off 4 bases at V and 1 base at J, with 13 bases between the two ends. The CDR3 covers 15 residues. CDR3 DNA sequence: TGTGCCAGCAGCCACCAGGGAGGAGGCACAGATACGCAGTATTTT. Translating gives CASSHQGGGTDTQYF.

The chain recombines TRBV7-9 with TRBJ2-2; TRBD2 agrees at 12 bases. The J segment lost 7 bases and the V segment lost 2 bases, leaving 2 bases of the junction unmatched. CDR1 is SEHNR, CDR2 FQNEAQ, per germline (reference sequence). The CDR3 totals 15 residues. The CDR3 loop reads CASSLLAGGIGELFF. As DNA, the CDR3 is TGTGCCAGCAGCTTACTAGCGGGAGGGATCGGGGAGCTGTTTTTT.

This clone is a singleton in its sample. The J gene is TRBJ1-2, the V gene TRBV28; D is undetermined. CDR3 length: 14 residues. Germline V gene lookup returns CDR1 MDHEN and CDR2 SYDVKM. Trimming removed 5 bases from V and 4 bases from J, with 14 bases in between. This CDR3 is CASSIPPESYGYTF. CDR3 DNA sequence: TGTGCCAGCAGTATCCCTCCGGAGTCCTATGGCTACACCTTC.

This rearrangement joins TRBV6-6 to TRBJ2-7, with a weak D call TRBD1 (6 bases). With 0 bases removed from V and 3 bases from J, the gap between germline ends came to 12 bases. The CDR3 contains 15 residues. CDR1 and CDR2 (germline): MNHNY, SVGAGI (reference sequence). In nucleotides, the CDR3 is TGTGCCAGCAGTTACTCGCAGGGGCGCTTCTACGAGCAGTACTTC. This translates into CASSYSQGRFYEQYF.

The chain links TRBV18 to TRBJ2-5, with D maybe TRBD2 (5 bases). Germline V gene lookup returns CDR1 KGHSH and CDR2 LQKENI. The CDR3 sequence is 14 residues long. V lost 4 bases and J 2 bases, leaving 11 bases between the germline ends. CDR3 sequence reads: CASSRQDLQETQYF. As DNA, the CDR3 is TGTGCCAGCTCACGCCAGGACTTGCAAGAGACCCAGTACTTC.

The chain carries TRBV30 and TRBJ2-5; D is possibly TRBD1 (5 bases). The CDR3 totals 13 residues. V gave up 5 bases and J gave up 6 bases, with 16 bases separating them. Germline values: CDR1 GTSNPN, CDR2 SVGIG (reference sequence). The CDR3 region has the DNA TGTGCCTGGGGGGAAGGGGTATCAAAGACCCAGTACTTC. This encodes CAWGEGVSKTQYF.

The chain carries TRBV6-2 or TRBV6-3 and TRBJ2-7, with 7 bases lining up with TRBD2. Per the germline V gene, CDR1 is MNHEY and CDR2 is SVGEGT. CDR3 length: 16 residues. The junction had 9 bases not matched to a gene; V was cut back by 0 bases and J by 4 bases. CDR3: CASSYSKSGKRYEQYF. CDR3 coding DNA: TGTGCCAGCAGTTACTCGAAGAGCGGGAAGAGGTACGAGCAGTACTTC.

V usage is TRBV4-3 and J usage is TRBJ2-3, with 14 bases lining up with TRBD2. Trimming removed 3 bases from V and 11 bases from J; junction bases left unmatched: 10. This CDR3 is built from 16 residues. From germline, CDR1 is LGHNA and CDR2 YSLEER. The CDR3 DNA follows: TGCGCCAGCAGCCAGGATAGGACTAGCGGGAGGCTCCGGCAGTATTTT. The encoded protein is CASSQDRTSGRLRQYF.

The DNA for the CDR3 is TGTGCCAGCAGTTACCAGGGGGCCTTTGGAAACACCATATATTTT. Translating gives CASSYQGAFGNTIYF. The V call is TRBV6-5, the J call TRBJ1-3, with 8 bases fitting TRBD1. Germline assignment: CDR1 MNHEY and CDR2 SVGAGI. CDR3 size: 15 residues. The junction had 3 bases not matched to a gene; V was cut back by 2 bases and J by 3 bases.

This chain's CDR3 is CASSVLQGYEQYF. Written as DNA, the CDR3 is TGTGCCAGCAGCGTACTACAGGGATACGAGCAGTACTTC. This chain connects TRBV7-7 to TRBJ2-7, with D tentatively TRBD1 (6 bases). The CDR3 runs 13 residues. V lost 5 bases, J lost 4 bases, and 12 bases lay in between. CDR1 and CDR2 from the germline V gene are SSHAT and FNYEAQ (reference sequence).

This chain links TRBV7-6 with TRBJ2-2, with a weak D call TRBD1 (5 bases). The CDR3 covers 16 residues. Germline V gene data show CDR1 as SGHVS and CDR2 as FNYEAQ. V lost 5 bases and J 5 bases, leaving 18 bases between the germline ends. CDR3 sequence reads: CASSPRFKGKTGELFF. The CDR3 DNA follows: TGTGCCAGCAGCCCGCGGTTTAAGGGGAAGACCGGGGAGCTGTTTTTT.

This chain links TRBV28 with TRBJ2-7, with no clear D. CDR1 MDHEN and CDR2 SYDVKM come from the germline V gene. Trimming removed 1 base at V and 4 bases at J, with 11 bases between. The CDR3 is 14 amino acids. CDR3 sequence (DNA): TGTGCCAGCAGTTTATTGGCCGTAAAGTACGAGCAGTACTTC. Translation: CASSLLAVKYEQYF.

This chain uses TRBV30 with TRBJ1-2; D uncertain. Germline CDR1 reads GTSNPN; CDR2 reads SVGIG (reference sequence). This CDR3 comprises 14 residues. V dropped 0 bases and J dropped 7 bases, with 15 bases sitting between them. The chain's CDR3 is CAWSVKIQASGYTF. In DNA form, the CDR3 reads TGTGCCTGGAGTGTAAAAATCCAGGCCAGTGGCTACACCTTC.

The rearrangement uses TRBV28 and TRBJ1-4, with a tentative D call TRBD1 (6 bases). CDR3 length: 15 amino acids. CDR1 and CDR2 (germline): MDHEN, SYDVKM. V was clipped by 7 bases and J by 3 bases, with 15 bases between them. CDR3 in amino acids: CASIEQGAANEKLFF. CDR3 bases: TGTGCCAGCATCGAACAGGGAGCAGCTAATGAAAAACTGTTTTTT.

The genes are TRBV2 and TRBJ2-6, with 7 bases matching TRBD1. CDR1 SNHLY and CDR2 FYNNEI come from the germline V gene. The V and J ends lost 8 bases and 0 bases, in that order; junction bases with no gene match: 4. This CDR3 is built from 15 residues. CDR3 nucleotide sequence: TGTGCCAGCCAGGGGGAGAGCTCTGGGGCCAACGTCCTGACTTTC. Encoded protein: CASQGESSGANVLTF.

This sequence joins TRBV15 and TRBJ2-3; 10 bases are a match to TRBD2. Germline CDR1 and CDR2: LNHNV and YYDKDF (reference sequence). The V and J ends lost 1 base and 4 bases, in that order; junction bases with no gene match: 14. This CDR3 contains 19 residues. CDR3 sequence reads: CATSRAGGAGGRGPDTQYF. The CDR3 coding sequence is TGTGCCACCAGCAGAGCGGGAGGAGCGGGAGGGCGGGGGCCAGATACGCAGTATTTT.

This chain connects TRBV4-3 to TRBJ2-5; D possibly corresponds to TRBD2 (5 bases). The CDR3 spans 15 residues. The germline CDR1 and CDR2 sequences are LGHNA and YSLEER. Trimming left V 4 bases short and J 1 base short, with 13 bases between. CDR3 sequence (DNA): TGCGCCAGCAGCCCCCGAGGCGGAGGCCAAGAGACCCAGTACTTC. Amino acids: CASSPRGGGQETQYF.

This clone showed up just once. The rearrangement uses TRBV19 and TRBJ2-7; 7 nucleotides match TRBD2. Germline CDR1 reads LNHDA; CDR2 reads SQIVND (reference sequence). V lost 5 bases, J lost 3 bases, and 4 bases stayed unmatched. The CDR3 sequence is 13 residues long. CDR3 in DNA: TGTGCCAGTAGTTCGGGGGAGGGCTACGAGCAGTACTTC. This codes for CASSSGEGYEQYF.

V and J are TRBV11-2 and TRBJ1-2; D may be TRBD1 (5 bases). Trimming stripped 4 bases from V and 4 bases from J, with 10 bases between. Per the germline V gene, CDR1 is SGHAT and CDR2 is FQNNGV. CDR3 length equals 13 residues. In nucleotides, the CDR3 is TGTGCCAGCAGCTCCGGGGACTTCTATGGCTACACCTTC. It translates to CASSSGDFYGYTF.

The chain uses TRBV20-1 and TRBJ1-2; D not resolved. Trimming removed 5 bases at V and 5 bases at J, with 9 bases between. Germline loops: CDR1 DFQATT, CDR2 SNEGSKA (reference sequence). The CDR3 covers 11 residues. The chain's CDR3 is CSAVPVYGYTF. The CDR3 DNA reads TGCAGTGCTGTCCCGGTTTATGGCTACACCTTC.

This clone was detected only once. The J gene is TRBJ2-1, the V gene TRBV7-8; no firm D call. Germline CDR1 is SGHVS and CDR2 is FQNEAQ. The CDR3 loop spans 13 amino acids. The ends were cut back, 5 bases at V and 9 bases at J, with 14 bases in the middle. The CDR3 region has the DNA TGTGCCAGCAGCCTCGCTGTGTGGGCTGAGCAGTTCTTC. Residues: CASSLAVWAEQFF.